The 12 T cell receptor beta chains reported below all come from one sample, sequenced in a study of cytomegalovirus exposure and HLA in healthy donors. Primers for the PCR totalled 60 Vbeta and 13 Jbeta. Sequencing used immunoSEQ multiplex PCR; TCRdb keeps in-frame clones, though not all of them. The data contain 210,000 or so clones, around 76% of them singletons. The sequenced sample was PBMCs. The receptors shown here come from a young man in good health and CMV-seronegative.

The rearrangement uses TRBV4-1 and TRBJ2-7; 12 bases map to TRBD2. V trimming: 4 bases; J trimming: 4 bases; junction bases outside the gene matches: 11. The CDR3 length is 17 residues. CDR1 and CDR2 (germline): MGHRA, YSYEKL. CDR3 sequence: CASSLRLAGVVGYEQYF. The CDR3 bases are TGCGCCAGCAGCCTCCGACTAGCGGGAGTCGTGGGTTACGAGCAGTACTTC.

The chain has TRBV5-1 and TRBJ1-6, with 8 bases matching TRBD1. Germline CDR1 and CDR2: SGHRS and YFSETQ. CDR3 length: 14 amino acids. The V gene end was trimmed by 4 bases and the J gene end by 9 bases; junction bases not matched to a gene: 6. CDR3: CASSIGQGGSPLHF. The DNA of the CDR3 is TGCGCCAGCAGCATCGGACAGGGAGGTTCACCCCTCCACTTT.

J is TRBJ2-5 and V is TRBV11-2; no clear D gene. The J call is in doubt because the DNA end fits TRBJ2-7 better. The CDR3 has 12 amino acids. Germline CDR1 and CDR2: SGHAT and FQNNGV. CDR3 DNA sequence: TGTGCCAGCAGCTTTACCCCCTACGAGCAGTACTTC. Its protein product is CASSFTPYEQYF.

The chain is built from TRBV11-2 and TRBJ1-1; 7 nucleotides line up with TRBD1. The germline gives CDR1 SGHAT, CDR2 FQNNGV. The V segment lost 5 bases and the J segment 7 bases; nucleotides outside the gene matches: 10. There are 14 residues in the CDR3. The CDR3, as DNA: TGTGCCAGCAGCCGACAGGGAAGGAGTGGTGAAGCTTTCTTT. Protein: CASSRQGRSGEAFF.

The chain carries TRBV2 and TRBJ1-2; 7 bases map to TRBD1. CDR1 is SNHLY and CDR2 is FYNNEI in the germline V gene. V was clipped by 7 bases and J by 5 bases; unmatched bases: 13. This CDR3 is built from 15 residues. The CDR3 loop reads CASIPQGQGGYGYTF. CDR3 bases: TGTGCCAGCATACCCCAGGGCCAGGGGGGTTATGGCTACACCTTC.

The J gene is TRBJ2-1, the V gene TRBV29-1; no clear D gene. V was cut by 7 bases and J by 3 bases, with 13 bases left in between. Germline V lookup: CDR1 SQVTM, CDR2 ANQGSEA. The CDR3 is 13 amino acids. CDR3 nucleotides: TGCAGCGCGAACGCGGCGAACTACAATGAGCAGTTCTTC. Translation: CSANAANYNEQFF.

This clone is a singleton in its sample. The rearrangement links TRBV30 to TRBJ1-1; the D is unclear. CDR3 length: 13 residues. The ends were cut back, 0 bases at V and 2 bases at J, with 7 bases in the middle. CDR1 GTSNPN and CDR2 SVGIG come from the germline V gene (reference sequence). The chain's CDR3 is CAWSVEINTEAFF. The CDR3 DNA reads as TGTGCCTGGAGTGTAGAGATCAACACTGAAGCTTTCTTT.

The J gene is TRBJ1-5, the V gene TRBV30; 12 bases agree with TRBD1. The J segment lost 5 bases and the V segment lost 5 bases, leaving 1 base of the junction unmatched. The CDR3 is made up of 13 amino acids. Per germline, CDR1 GTSNPN and CDR2 SVGIG (reference sequence). CDR3 sequence (DNA): TGTGCCTGGGGGACAGGGGGCGATCAGCCCCAGCATTTT. Protein: CAWGTGGDQPQHF.

This rearrangement joins TRBV25-1 to TRBJ2-5; D is uncertain. Judging by the DNA end, TRBJ2-7 fits better; the J call may be wrong. The CDR3 has 14 residues. The V gene's germline CDR1 is MGHDK and CDR2 SYGVNS. CDR3 sequence (DNA): TGTGCCAGCAGTGAACCGGGTACAACCCACGAGCAGTACTTC. Its protein is CASSEPGTTHEQYF.

This chain links TRBV2 with TRBJ2-3; no firm D call. The CDR3 is 14 amino acids. CDR1 is SNHLY, CDR2 FYNNEI, per germline. V lost 4 bases to trimming and J lost 0 bases, with 8 bases between them. The CDR3 reads CASSARLSTDTQYF. The DNA for the CDR3 is TGTGCCAGCAGTGCGCGACTTAGCACAGATACGCAGTATTTT.

The chain has TRBV5-6 and TRBJ2-3; TRBD1 matches 7 bases. The CDR3 is 14 residues long. V dropped 0 bases and J dropped 5; count of bases not matched to a gene: 3. From germline, CDR1 is SGHDT and CDR2 YYEEEE. This CDR3 is CASSLGQGKDTQYF. CDR3 nucleotides: TGTGCCAGCAGCTTGGGACAGGGAAAAGATACGCAGTATTTT.

Only a few counts were recorded for this clone. The rearrangement links TRBV7-9 to TRBJ2-7, with 8 nucleotides matching TRBD1. Germline V gene lookup returns CDR1 SEHNR and CDR2 FQNEAQ (reference sequence). Trimming cost V 5 bases and J 5 bases; bases outside gene matches: 14. The CDR3 has 16 residues. The CDR3 sequence: CASSPTVTGVSHEQYF. The CDR3 bases are TGTGCCAGCAGCCCCACCGTGACAGGGGTGTCCCACGAGCAGTACTTC. The full variable domain, completed using reference TRBV7-9 and TRBJ2-7, is DTGVSQNPRHKITKRGQNVTFRCDPISEHNRLYWYRQTLGQGPEFLTYFQNEAQLEKSRLLSDRFSAERPKGSFSTLEIQRTEQGDSAMYLCASSPTVTGVSHEQYFGPGTRLTVT.